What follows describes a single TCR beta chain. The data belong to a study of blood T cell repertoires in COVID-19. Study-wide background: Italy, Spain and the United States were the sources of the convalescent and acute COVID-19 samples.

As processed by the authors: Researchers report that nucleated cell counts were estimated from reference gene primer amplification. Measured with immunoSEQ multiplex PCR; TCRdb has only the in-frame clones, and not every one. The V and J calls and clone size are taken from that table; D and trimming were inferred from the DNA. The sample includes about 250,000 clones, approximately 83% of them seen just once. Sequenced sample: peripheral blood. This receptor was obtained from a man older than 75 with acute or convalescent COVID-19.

Here the CDR3 DNA reads TGTGCCAGCAGTCCAGGAGGGAAGGGGAGCAATCAGCCCCAGCATTTT. It codes for CASSPGGKGSNQPQHF. The gene calls are TRBV28 and TRBJ1-5; tentative D call: TRBD1 (5 bases). V shed 5 bases and J shed 1 base, with 15 bases lying between them. This CDR3 contains 16 residues. Looked up from germline, CDR1 is MDHEN and CDR2 is SYDVKM.